Following are 2 T cell receptor beta chains from one sample sequenced in a study of blood T cells in healthy people across ages. The authors ran a second PCR of 7 to 11 cycles using a sample-barcoded 5' primer and a J-beta primer mix. TCRdb recomputed calls from the 5' RACE reads with MiXCR, one row per CDR3 protein. This table has around 800,000 distinct CDR3 sequences, around 68% appearing once. The material sequenced was blood. All receptors derive from a man aged 25-45 years in good health.

This clonotype occurred once. V is TRBV7-3 and J is TRBJ1-6; D might be TRBD1 (5 bases). The V and J ends lost 1 base and 6 bases respectively, with 13 bases between them. CDR3 size: 16 residues. Germline V gene sequence: CDR1 SGHTA, CDR2 FQGTGA. CDR3 in amino acids: CASSLSGGAGNSPLHF. The CDR3 nucleotides are TGTGCCAGCAGCTTAAGCGGAGGGGCTGGTAATTCACCCCTCCACTTT.

The chain uses TRBV18 and TRBJ2-7; possibly TRBD2 for D (5 bases). Germline CDR1 KGHSH, CDR2 LQKENI. The CDR3 spans 14 residues. Trimming stripped 3 bases from V and 3 bases from J, with 12 bases between. The CDR3 reads CASSPELSDYEQYF. CDR3 nucleotides: TGTGCCAGCTCACCTGAACTTAGCGACTACGAGCAGTACTTC.